The 29 T cell receptor beta chains given below trace back to one sample, sequenced in a study of Graves' ophthalmopathy and Graves' hyperthyroidism. Using RNA transcripts, the TCR beta CDR3 regions were amplified. The authors performed first-round RT-PCR with HTBI primers and then a second-round multiplex PCR. TCRdb recomputed calls from the multiplex PCR reads with MiXCR, one row per CDR3 protein. Found here are almost 750,000 distinct CDR3 sequences, roughly 40% of them singletons; the top ten hold roughly 46%. The sequencing input was peripheral blood. Every receptor here comes from an adult man with Graves' ophthalmopathy.

The V gene is TRBV29-1, the J gene TRBJ1-2; 8 bases map to TRBD1. With 8 bases clipped from V and 3 bases from J, the junction kept 5 bases outside the gene matches. The length of the CDR3 is 12 residues. Germline V gene sequence: CDR1 SQVTM, CDR2 ANQGSEA. The CDR3 DNA is TGCAGCTTACAGGGGGTGGACTATGGCTACACCTTC. The encoded protein is CSLQGVDYGYTF.

There are a few counts of this clonotype. The gene calls are TRBV9 and TRBJ1-5; D is ambiguous. This CDR3 has 15 residues. V was pared by 0 bases and J by 0 bases, with 7 bases between. Germline V CDR1 and CDR2: SGDLS, YYNGEE. The CDR3 DNA sequence: TGTGCCAGCAGCGTAGACGGGAATAGCAATCAGCCCCAGCATTTT. Residues: CASSVDGNSNQPQHF.

This clonotype was counted ten times or more. The CDR3 nucleotides read TGTGCCAGCAGCTTCGGACAGGGTACCAATCAGCCCCAGCATTTT. Amino acids: CASSFGQGTNQPQHF. The chain has TRBV7-9 and TRBJ1-5, with 8 bases identical to TRBD1. V gave up 3 bases and J gave up 3 bases; unmatched junction bases: 4. The CDR3 runs to 15 residues. Looked up from germline, CDR1 is SEHNR and CDR2 is FQNEAQ (reference sequence).

A remark on this clonotype: One junction end does not reproduce the germline sequence, and a read error may be involved. The rearrangement joins TRBV2 to TRBJ2-7; D might be TRBD1 or TRBD2, each matching 5 bases. Germline assignment: CDR1 SNHLY and CDR2 FYNNEI. This CDR3 is 16 amino acids long. Written as DNA, the CDR3 is TGCGCCAGCAGCCAAGAGACGGGGCTTGACTCCTACGAGCAGTACTTC. Translated: CASSQETGLDSYEQYF.

Details on this clonotype: A much larger clone lies one base from this, so it may be a read error. CDR3: CATSDFGRVGYTF. The CDR3, as DNA: TGTGCCACCAGTGACTTTGGACGGGTTGGCTACACCTTC. The rearrangement links TRBV24-1 to TRBJ1-2; D remains unclear. CDR3 length: 13 residues. Germline CDR1 and CDR2: KGHDR and SFDVKD. V lost 4 bases to trimming and J lost 7 bases, with 12 bases between them.

J is TRBJ1-6 and V is TRBV20-1; tentatively, D is TRBD1 (5 bases). Trimming left V 0 bases short and J 9 bases short, with 12 bases between. This CDR3 comprises 14 residues. Germline V gene sequence: CDR1 DFQATT, CDR2 SNEGSKA (reference sequence). CDR3 residues: CSARDQGGVSPLHF. The CDR3, as DNA: TGCAGTGCTAGAGATCAGGGTGGGGTTTCACCCCTCCACTTT.

In its sample, this clonotype was seen many times. V and J are TRBV7-9 and TRBJ1-5, with 9 bases matching TRBD1. The CDR3 consists of 13 residues. CDR1 and CDR2 (germline): SEHNR, FQNEAQ (reference sequence). J was trimmed by 8 bases and V by 5 bases; bases with no gene match: 4. The CDR3 sequence: CASSPGQGKPQHF. The CDR3 region has the DNA TGTGCCAGCAGCCCGGGACAGGGTAAGCCCCAGCATTTT.

This chain uses TRBV20-1 with TRBJ2-7; D is uncertain. The CDR3 runs 13 residues. Germline lookup yields CDR1 DFQATT and CDR2 SNEGSKA (reference sequence). The V end was cut by 6 bases, the J end by 2 bases, with 14 bases between. CDR3 coding DNA: TGCAGTGCCCCCCTGACAACCACCTACGAGCAGTACTTC. Encoded protein: CSAPLTTTYEQYF.

In this sample, this clonotype turned up many times. The chain combines TRBV29-1 with TRBJ2-5; 9 positions match TRBD1. With 6 bases clipped from V and 1 base from J, the junction kept 9 bases outside the gene matches. From germline, CDR1 is SQVTM and CDR2 ANQGSEA. This CDR3 comprises 15 residues. The CDR3 sequence is CSVARTGDPQETQYF. CDR3 nucleotide sequence: TGCAGCGTCGCCCGGACAGGGGATCCCCAAGAGACCCAGTACTTC.

The chain is built from TRBV20-1 and TRBJ1-3, with D possibly matching TRBD1 (5 bases). The CDR3 length is 14 residues. Germline V gives CDR1 DFQATT, CDR2 SNEGSKA (reference sequence). V gave up 5 bases and J gave up 0 bases, with 11 bases separating them. The DNA for the CDR3 is TGCAGTGCTCCCTGGGGCTCCTCTGGAAACACCATATATTTT. Protein product: CSAPWGSSGNTIYF.

This clonotype has ten or more counts. This chain connects TRBV10-2 to TRBJ2-7, with D tentatively TRBD2 (6 bases). This CDR3 region has 16 residues. The germline CDR1 and CDR2 sequences are WSHSY and SAAADI. V was clipped by 0 bases and J by 1 base, with 13 bases between them. The CDR3 spells CASSESTREPSYEQYF. In DNA form, the CDR3 reads TGCGCCAGCAGTGAGTCGACGCGGGAACCTTCCTACGAGCAGTACTTC.

This clonotype was detected ten times or more. DNA of the CDR3: TGTGCCAGCAGCCCGACGGCGGGTGAAAAACTGTTTTTT. Protein product: CASSPTAGEKLFF. The rearrangement uses TRBV7-9 and TRBJ1-4, with unresolved D. The germline V gene encodes CDR1 SEHNR and CDR2 FQNEAQ (reference sequence). The CDR3 covers 13 residues. V was cut by 5 bases and J by 7 bases, with 11 bases left in between.

Notes on this clonotype: A much larger clone sits a single nucleotide away, making a read error possible. The gene calls are TRBV12-3 or TRBV12-4 and TRBJ1-1; D ambiguous. The CDR3 consists of 14 residues. This CDR3 is CAGSSDGMNTEAFF. The CDR3 DNA reads TGTGCCGGCAGTTCCGACGGAATGAACACTGAAGCTTTCTTT.

Note on this clonotype: This may be a read error, as it is one base from a much larger clone. The chain joins TRBV20-1 to TRBJ1-1; D is undetermined. The CDR3 is 13 residues long. Germline V gene sequence: CDR1 DFQATT, CDR2 SNEGSKA (reference sequence). The germline V and J ends were trimmed by 7 bases and 7 bases, with 19 bases remaining between them. The CDR3 DNA follows: TGCAGTGTTAGCCCGGGGTGGGGTGGTGAAGCTTTCTTT. Its translation is CSVSPGWGGEAFF.

The V and J genes are TRBV25-1 and TRBJ1-6; the D is unclear. The germline CDR1 and CDR2 sequences are MGHDK and SYGVNS. CDR3 length: 13 amino acids. V was cut by 5 bases and J by 8 bases, with 10 bases left in between. The CDR3 here is CASSLMRDSPLHF. The CDR3 coding sequence is TGTGCCAGCAGTTTGATGCGGGATTCACCCCTCCACTTT.

The chain carries TRBV15 and TRBJ1-2; TRBD1 matches 7 bases. Germline V gene data show CDR1 as LNHNV and CDR2 as YYDKDF (reference sequence). The CDR3 has 15 residues. V lost 1 base, J lost 1 base, and 3 bases stayed unmatched. This chain's CDR3 is CATSRGTGYNYGYTF. The DNA for the CDR3 is TGTGCCACCAGCAGAGGGACAGGATATAACTATGGCTACACCTTC.

The table lists this clonotype with a few counts. This chain joins TRBV2 and TRBJ1-6; no clear D. V lost 2 bases and J 1 base, leaving 15 bases between the germline ends. The CDR3 runs to 18 residues. Germline V CDR1 and CDR2: SNHLY, FYNNEI. CDR3 coding DNA: TGTGCCAGCAGTGAATTCGGTTGGAGCGGGTCCTATAATTCACCCCTCCACTTT. This sequence encodes CASSEFGWSGSYNSPLHF.

Details on this clonotype: A much more abundant neighbour one base away suggests this may be a read error. V is TRBV15 and J is TRBJ1-2, with a possible D match to TRBD1 (5 bases). CDR3 size: 13 residues. V was pared by 1 base and J by 6 bases, with 9 bases between. Looked up from germline, CDR1 is LNHNV and CDR2 is YYDKDF (reference sequence). CDR3 region: CATSRGTRNGYTF. The CDR3 nucleotides read TGTGCCACCAGCAGAGGGACACGGAATGGCTACACCTTC.

This clonotype was seen a handful of times. One junction end does not reproduce the germline sequence, and a read error may be involved. J is TRBJ1-2 and V is TRBV7-9, with TRBD1 as a possible D gene (5 bases). Germline V gene data show CDR1 as SEHNR and CDR2 as FQNEAQ (reference sequence). The CDR3 extends over 14 amino acids. CDR3 coding DNA: TGTGCCAGCAACTTAGGGGCCGACCCTAGAGGCTACACCTTC. It specifies CASNLGADPRGYTF.

The chain recombines TRBV24-1 with TRBJ1-5; 10 bases are a match to TRBD1. The CDR3 has 15 residues. Unmatched junction bases numbered 6, after V lost 6 bases and J lost 5 bases. In germline, CDR1 is KGHDR, CDR2 SFDVKD. The CDR3 loop reads CATSFAGTGDQPQHF. Here the CDR3 DNA reads TGTGCCACCAGTTTCGCCGGGACAGGGGATCAGCCCCAGCATTTT.

The rearrangement uses TRBV2 and TRBJ1-4; the match to TRBD1 covers 7 bases. Germline values: CDR1 SNHLY, CDR2 FYNNEI. This CDR3 is 17 amino acids long. The V gene end was trimmed by 7 bases and the J gene end by 0 bases; junction bases not matched to a gene: 11. The CDR3 region is CASTHLGTAATNEKLFF. CDR3 nucleotides: TGTGCCAGCACCCACCTTGGGACAGCAGCAACTAATGAAAAACTGTTTTTT.

Turning to this clonotype: The final CDR3 position lacks the conserved phenylalanine or tryptophan, pointing to a likely read error. The chain recombines TRBV19 with TRBJ2-7, with TRBD1 identical over 8 bases. J was trimmed by 7 bases and V by 2 bases; bases with no gene match: 4. Germline V CDR1 and CDR2: LNHDA, SQIVND (reference sequence). This CDR3 is built from 13 residues. Written as DNA, the CDR3 is TGTGCCAGTAGTATACAGGGGGCGTCAGAGCAGTACTCC. Translated, it gives CASSIQGASEQYS.

For this clonotype: A much larger clone is a single base away; this may be a read error. This chain's CDR3 is CASLAGGETQCF. In DNA form, the CDR3 reads TGTGCCAGCCTCGCAGGGGGGGAGACCCAGTGCTTC. The chain joins TRBV7-9 to TRBJ2-5; tentatively, D is TRBD1 or TRBD2 (7 bases each). The germline CDR1 and CDR2 sequences are SEHNR and FQNEAQ (reference sequence). This CDR3 has 12 residues. Combining the CDR3 with reference TRBV7-9 and TRBJ2-5 gives the whole variable domain DTGVSQNPRHKITKRGQNVTFRCDPISEHNRLYWYRQTLGQGPEFLTYFQNEAQLEKSRLLSDRFSAERPKGSFSTLEIQRTEQGDSAMYLCASLAGGETQCFGPGTRLLVL.

About this clonotype itself: A much larger clone sits a single nucleotide away, making a read error possible. The J gene is TRBJ2-7, the V gene TRBV7-6; no reliable D call. The length of the CDR3 is 13 residues. Per the germline V gene, CDR1 is SGHVS and CDR2 is FNYEAQ. Here the CDR3 reads CASSYRASYEQHF. The DNA for the CDR3 is TGTGCCAGCAGCTATCGGGCGTCCTACGAGCAGCACTTC.

The genes are TRBV29-1 and TRBJ2-7; 8 nucleotides line up with TRBD1. V trimming: 4 bases; J trimming: 7 bases; junction bases outside the gene matches: 12. The germline V gene has CDR1 SQVTM and CDR2 ANQGSEA. This CDR3 contains 14 residues. CDR3 in DNA: TGCAGCGTTGCCTCTTGGACAGGGAAGGGGGAGCAGTACTTC. It encodes CSVASWTGKGEQYF.

In its sample, this clonotype was seen a few times. The chain is built from TRBV29-1 and TRBJ1-1; D gene ambiguous. The V gene's germline CDR1 is SQVTM and CDR2 ANQGSEA. Trimming shortened V by 8 bases and J by 0 bases, and 10 bases separated the two germline ends. The CDR3 runs 12 residues. CDR3 in amino acids: CSSYRLNTEAFF. The CDR3 nucleotides read TGCAGCTCCTACCGGTTGAACACTGAAGCTTTCTTT.

This clonotype was seen at least ten times. V and J are TRBV4-3 and TRBJ1-2, with 9 bases lining up with TRBD1. Germline V gene lookup returns CDR1 LGHNA and CDR2 YSLEER. V shed 1 base and J 8 bases; nucleotides not matched to a gene: 5. This CDR3 spans 14 amino acids. CDR3 DNA: TGCGCCAGCAGCCAAGGGGACAGGGAGGGAGGCTACACCTTC. Translated, it gives CASSQGDREGGYTF.

The chain is built from TRBV25-1 and TRBJ1-6; D uncertain. V was clipped by 6 bases and J by 11 bases, with 14 bases between them. The germline V gene encodes CDR1 MGHDK and CDR2 SYGVNS. CDR3 length: 13 residues. DNA of the CDR3: TGTGCCAGCAGCATAGCCGGGCCTACACCCCTCCACTTT. Its translation is CASSIAGPTPLHF.

In its sample, this clonotype was seen many times. The V and J genes are TRBV2 and TRBJ1-2; D remains ambiguous. V was trimmed by 10 bases and J by 1 base, leaving 16 bases between them. This CDR3 is 14 amino acids long. CDR1 SNHLY and CDR2 FYNNEI come from the germline V gene. For the CDR3, the DNA is TGTGCCAATCTGAACGGACGGAGTAACTATGGCTACACCTTC. Amino acids: CANLNGRSNYGYTF. Variable domain in full (rest from reference TRBV2 and TRBJ1-2): EPEVTQTPSHQVTQMGQEVILRCVPISNHLYFYWYRQILGQKVEFLVSFYNNEISEKSEIFDDQFSVERPDGSNFTLKIRSTKLEDSAMYFCANLNGRSNYGYTFGSGTRLTVV.